These 12 T cell receptor beta chains came from one sample sequenced in a study of blood T cell repertoires in COVID-19. The table came from immunoSEQ multiplex PCR; TCRdb's copy has only in-frame clones and leaves some out. The profile shows fewer than 200,000 clones, 85% to 90% of them singletons. The sequenced sample consisted of PBMCs or T cells enriched from blood (not recorded which). These receptors were taken from a woman between 40 and 50 years old in a cohort exposed to, infected with or recovered from COVID-19 (not recorded which).

V and J are TRBV6-1 and TRBJ1-2; D may be TRBD1 (6 bases). Trimming pared 5 bases from V and 2 bases from J, leaving 15 bases between. Germline V lookup: CDR1 MNHNS, CDR2 SASEGT. The CDR3 contains 15 residues. For the CDR3, the DNA is TGTGCCAGCAGTACCCGGGGGGGGGCGAACTATGGCTACACCTTC. Protein: CASSTRGGANYGYTF.

V gene TRBV27 combines with J gene TRBJ1-5; D possibly corresponds to TRBD1 (6 bases). There are 17 residues in the CDR3. Germline V CDR1 and CDR2: MNHEY, SMNVEV (reference sequence). V shed 6 bases and J shed 6 bases, with 24 bases lying between them. The CDR3 DNA sequence: TGTGCCAGCAGGGTCAGGGGAATGGGGTTTGGGAGTCAGCCCCAGCATTTT. Encoded protein: CASRVRGMGFGSQPQHF.

This chain connects TRBV6-5 to TRBJ1-2, with 7 bases lining up with TRBD1. Germline loops: CDR1 MNHEY, CDR2 SVGAGI. The CDR3 has 16 amino acids. The junction had 10 bases not matched to a gene; V was cut back by 4 bases and J by 2 bases. CDR3 in DNA: TGTGCCAGCAGTTTCACACCAGGGGGAAGGAACTATGGCTACACCTTC. It specifies CASSFTPGGRNYGYTF.

The genes are TRBV4-2 and TRBJ2-7; 10 bases map to TRBD2. CDR1 and CDR2 from the germline V gene are LGHNA and YNFKEQ. This CDR3 spans 17 amino acids. V lost 0 bases and J lost 2; bases outside the gene matches: 7. CDR3 DNA sequence: TGTGCCAGCAGCCAAGAAAGCAGGACTAGCGGAGCCTACGAGCAGTACTTC. This codes for CASSQESRTSGAYEQYF.

The chain recombines TRBV7-9 with TRBJ1-1; D call uncertain. Trimming took 2 bases from V and 9 from J, leaving 10 bases between them. The CDR3 runs 12 residues. CDR1 SEHNR and CDR2 FQNEAQ come from the germline V gene (reference sequence). This CDR3 is CASSLSWEKAFF. In nucleotides, the CDR3 is TGTGCCAGCAGCTTATCCTGGGAGAAAGCTTTCTTT. Combining the CDR3 with reference TRBV7-9 and TRBJ1-1 gives the whole variable domain DTGVSQNPRHKITKRGQNVTFRCDPISEHNRLYWYRQTLGQGPEFLTYFQNEAQLEKSRLLSDRFSAERPKGSFSTLEIQRTEQGDSAMYLCASSLSWEKAFFGQGTRLTVV.

The chain is built from TRBV4-3 and TRBJ2-2; TRBD1 might be the D (6 bases). The CDR3 contains 18 residues. CDR1 LGHNA and CDR2 YSLEER come from the germline V gene. Trimming took 5 bases from V and 2 from J, leaving 21 bases between them. The CDR3 is CASSSKLRDTTNTGELFF. The CDR3 nucleotides are TGCGCCAGCAGCTCAAAACTTCGGGACACCACTAACACCGGGGAGCTGTTTTTT.

The chain is built from TRBV27 and TRBJ2-2; D possibly corresponds to TRBD2 (6 bases). CDR1 is MNHEY, CDR2 SMNVEV, per germline (reference sequence). V lost 2 bases and J lost 5, with 9 bases in between. CDR3 size: 14 residues. This chain's CDR3 is CASSLTGGTGELFF. DNA for the CDR3: TGTGCCAGCAGTTTAACCGGGGGAACCGGGGAGCTGTTTTTT.

V usage is TRBV5-5 and J usage is TRBJ1-1, with D maybe TRBD1 (6 bases). CDR3 length: 13 residues. Germline V gene lookup returns CDR1 SGHKS and CDR2 YYEKEE (reference sequence). V was trimmed by 1 base and J by 5 bases, leaving 9 bases between them. The DNA of the CDR3 is TGTGCCAGCAGCTTGTACAGGGAAACTGAAGCTTTCTTT. This translates into CASSLYRETEAFF.

This sequence joins TRBV7-9 and TRBJ1-6; D unresolved. Trimming removed 0 bases at V and 3 bases at J, with 15 bases between. The length of the CDR3 is 18 residues. Germline V gene data show CDR1 as SEHNR and CDR2 as FQNEAQ (reference sequence). The CDR3 is CASSLALRNLNYNSPLHF. The CDR3 nucleotides read TGTGCCAGCAGCTTAGCCCTCCGAAACCTAAACTATAATTCACCCCTCCACTTT.

The rearrangement joins TRBV11-3 to TRBJ2-7; D might be TRBD2 (5 bases). V lost 2 bases and J 4 bases, leaving 9 bases between the germline ends. The CDR3 length is 13 residues. CDR1 and CDR2 from the germline V gene are SGHNT and YENEEA. Here the CDR3 DNA reads TGTGCCAGCAGCTTAACGGGAATATACGAGCAGTACTTC. It codes for CASSLTGIYEQYF.

This chain joins TRBV24-1 and TRBJ1-2; D not resolved. The V end lost 0 bases, the J end lost 4 bases, and 8 bases lay between the germline ends. CDR3 length equals 14 residues. CDR1 and CDR2 from the germline V gene are KGHDR and SFDVKD. CDR3 bases: TGTGCCACCAGTGATTTGGACAAGACCTATGGCTACACCTTC. This codes for CATSDLDKTYGYTF.

This clone appeared once. The rearrangement joins TRBV5-1 to TRBJ1-2, with 9 bases lining up with TRBD1. This CDR3 contains 13 residues. The J segment lost 10 bases and the V segment lost 4 bases, leaving 8 bases of the junction unmatched. Looked up from germline, CDR1 is SGHRS and CDR2 is YFSETQ. The CDR3 DNA reads as TGCGCCAGCAGCACCCGGGACAGGGATCTCTACACCTTC. Its translation: CASSTRDRDLYTF.